This TCR beta chain was sequenced for a study of T cells in Graves' hyperthyroidism and ophthalmopathy. Diagnosing involved the use of clinical symptoms, serum thyroxine and TRAb, thyroid ultrasound and orbital computed tomography. The authors obtained PBMCs from 7.5 to 10 ml of fresh peripheral blood. Notes on the study in general: Most clonotypes expanded in the thyroid (above 0.001) were also present in blood. Classification by a 13 V-J model distinguished ophthalmopathy from stable hyperthyroidism.

RNA transcripts gave rise to amplified TCR beta CDR3 regions. Initially, a first-round RT-PCR of the TCR CDR3 employed the HTBI primer set. TCRdb analysed the multiplex PCR reads with MiXCR anew, one entry per CDR3 protein. This sample has some 570,000 distinct CDR3 sequences, with over 15% found just once. In regard to this clonotype: What it binds is not known. A read error is possible here, since a much larger clone lies one base away.

This TCR came from a woman between 18 and 29 years old with Graves' ophthalmopathy. Sequences were obtained from blood.

The DNA for the CDR3 is TGTGCCAGCAGTGGGATTCGGGGACAGGGATCAGGGGCCAACATCCTGACTTTC. Residues: CASSGIRGQGSGANILTF. J is TRBJ2-6 and V is TRBV28, with 9 bases fitting TRBD1. The length of the CDR3 is 18 residues. The germline V gene encodes CDR1 MDHEN and CDR2 SYDVKM.